This is a list of T cell receptor beta chains from one sample in a study of shared clonotypes between healthy human individuals. The repertoire was sequenced with immunoSEQ multiplex PCR; TCRdb's copy has only in-frame clones and lacks some. The table lists more than 400,000 clones, 95% to 97% of them singletons. Sample: naive CD4+ T cells sorted from blood. These receptors originate from a woman between 25 and 40 years old in good health. The CDR3 runs from the conserved cysteine through the conserved F or W. The order of the fields is J gene, D gene, V gene, clone size, CDR3 DNA, CDR3 protein. The D gene is left open where the match is weak. A clone size is listed for some rows: how often the clone was seen (once, few, many), or a class if it is expanded.

J gene: TRBJ2-7
D gene: NA
V gene: TRBV18
clone size: NA
CDR3 DNA: TGTGCCAGCTCAACTCGGGTGAGCTCCTACGAGCAGTACTTC
CDR3 protein: CASSTRVSSYEQYF

J gene: TRBJ2-3
D gene: TRBD2
V gene: TRBV18
clone size: NA
CDR3 DNA: TGTGCCAGCTCACCTGGGACTAGCGGGAATGCAGATACGCAGTATTTT
CDR3 protein: CASSPGTSGNADTQYF

J gene: TRBJ1-5
D gene: NA
V gene: TRBV5-4
clone size: NA
CDR3 DNA: TGTGCCAGCAGCTACGGGACGGGGCTTAATCAGCCCCAGCATTTT
CDR3 protein: CASSYGTGLNQPQHF

J gene: TRBJ2-4
D gene: TRBD2
V gene: TRBV5-1
clone size: NA
CDR3 DNA: TGCGCCAGCAGCTTGGTCGGGCTAGCGGGAGTGGGAGCCAAAAACATTCAGTACTTC
CDR3 protein: CASSLVGLAGVGAKNIQYF

J gene: TRBJ2-1
D gene: TRBD2
V gene: TRBV11-3
clone size: once
CDR3 DNA: TGTGCCAGCAGCTTATCAAGCGGGAGAACTAATGAGCAGTTCTTC
CDR3 protein: CASSLSSGRTNEQFF

J gene: TRBJ2-3
D gene: TRBD2
V gene: TRBV19
clone size: NA
CDR3 DNA: TGTGCCAGCGGGGGGGCTACACCCCGGGCTAGCAGACGCACGGGCACAGATACGCAGTATTTT
CDR3 protein: CASGGATPRASRRTGTDTQYF

J gene: TRBJ2-7
D gene: NA
V gene: TRBV4-1
clone size: NA
CDR3 DNA: TGCGCCAGCAGCCATCTAGGACATCCGAGCTCCTACGAGCAGTACTTC
CDR3 protein: CASSHLGHPSSYEQYF

J gene: TRBJ2-5
D gene: TRBD1
V gene: TRBV18
clone size: NA
CDR3 DNA: TGTGCCAGCTCACCACGAGGGGACAGTCAAGAGACCCAGTACTTC
CDR3 protein: CASSPRGDSQETQYF

J gene: TRBJ1-4
D gene: NA
V gene: TRBV27
clone size: NA
CDR3 DNA: TGTGCCAGCAGCCGACGCGGGGCCGCAGGGGAGAAGTGGGCTAATGAAAAACTGTTTTTT
CDR3 protein: CASSRRGAAGEKWANEKLFF

J gene: TRBJ1-1
D gene: TRBD1
V gene: TRBV27
clone size: NA
CDR3 DNA: TGTGCCAGCAGACAAAAGGACAGGGCGAACACTGAAGCTTTCTTT
CDR3 protein: CASRQKDRANTEAFF

J gene: TRBJ2-7
D gene: NA
V gene: TRBV7-9
clone size: NA
CDR3 DNA: TGTGCCAGCACCGCTTATCTGGGTCCCTACGAGCAGTACTTC
CDR3 protein: CASTAYLGPYEQYF

J gene: TRBJ2-1
D gene: NA
V gene: TRBV15
clone size: NA
CDR3 DNA: TGTGCCACCAGCAGAGTTTTGGGTGGGAGCTCCTACAATGAGCAGTTCTTC
CDR3 protein: CATSRVLGGSSYNEQFF

J gene: TRBJ2-2
D gene: NA
V gene: TRBV2
clone size: NA
CDR3 DNA: TGTGCCAGCAGGCCAGGAGACGGGGAGCTGTTTTTT
CDR3 protein: CASRPGDGELFF

J gene: TRBJ2-7
D gene: NA
V gene: TRBV4-2
clone size: NA
CDR3 DNA: TGTGCCAGCAGCCAAGCCACTATGAGATCGTACGAGCAGTACTTC
CDR3 protein: CASSQATMRSYEQYF

J gene: TRBJ1-3
D gene: NA
V gene: TRBV16
clone size: NA
CDR3 DNA: TGTGCCAGCAGCCGCACCCGGGGGGCCGACTCTGGAAACACCATATATTTT
CDR3 protein: CASSRTRGADSGNTIYF

J gene: TRBJ1-4
D gene: TRBD1
V gene: TRBV29-1
clone size: once
CDR3 DNA: TGCAGCGTGCCCGGGACAGCTACGGAAAAACTGTTTTTT
CDR3 protein: CSVPGTATEKLFF

J gene: TRBJ2-7
D gene: TRBD2
V gene: TRBV28
clone size: NA
CDR3 DNA: TGTGCCAGCAGTTCGGGACAAGGCCTAGCGGGAGTCCACGAGCAGTACTTC
CDR3 protein: CASSSGQGLAGVHEQYF

J gene: TRBJ2-7
D gene: TRBD2
V gene: TRBV19
clone size: NA
CDR3 DNA: TGTGCCAGTAGTATAGATTATAGCGGGAGGATCTACGAGCAGTACTTC
CDR3 protein: CASSIDYSGRIYEQYF

J gene: TRBJ2-5
D gene: NA
V gene: TRBV20-1
clone size: NA
CDR3 DNA: TGCAGTGCTAGTAGTCGCGAGACCCAGTACTTC
CDR3 protein: CSASSRETQYF